What follows is one T cell receptor beta chain and its context. TCRbeta library preparation incorporated unique molecular identifiers. TCRdb reanalysed the PCR reads using MiXCR and keeps one entry per CDR3 protein. The sample carries fewer than 700,000 distinct CDR3 sequences, about 21% recorded once. The data belong to a study of T-cell reconstitution after alpha-beta-depleted transplantation in children. Deletions cut 0 bases from V and 2 bases from J, with 6 bases between. CDR1 is ENHRY, CDR2 SYGVKD, per germline. The CDR3 length is 14 residues. The chain is built from TRBV10-3 and TRBJ2-3; D ambiguous. This clonotype originated in a boy under two years old who had a stem cell transplant for acute myeloid leukemia, so the T cells may come from the graft donor. This specimen was PBMCs, mostly from graft donor cells, taken 360 days after TCRalphabeta/CD19-depleted stem cell transplant. CDR3 sequence reads: CAISESKVTDTQYF. The DNA of the CDR3 is TGTGCCATCAGTGAGTCCAAGGTCACAGATACGCAGTATTTT.